This TCR beta chain stems from a study of untreated major depressive disorder. Study-wide results and limits: The sequencing tests were limited to three preselected Vbeta families.

Sequenced by immunoSEQ multiplex PCR; TCRdb stores in-frame clones only, minus some. Of just under 20,000 clones listed, about 83% were seen once; the top ten hold 0.82%. Each depressed patient was pairwise matched to a non-depressed control for sex, age, current smoking status and body mass index. Comment on this clone: Its matching antigen is unknown.

The sample comprised CD4+ T cells from PBMCs. The clonotype was recovered from a woman in her thirties in good health.

In nucleotides, the CDR3 is TGTGCCTGGAGTTCGGCTGATCAAGAGACCCAGTACTTC. Translation gives CAWSSADQETQYF. This chain joins TRBV30 and TRBJ2-5; no reliable D call. The V and J ends lost 2 bases and 2 bases respectively, with 9 bases between them. This CDR3 has 13 amino acids. Germline V gives CDR1 GTSNPN, CDR2 SVGIG (reference sequence).